The 28 T cell receptor beta chains listed next were all sequenced from one sample in a study. TCRdb re-called the RT-PCR reads through MiXCR, storing one row per CDR3 protein. The sample has 550,000 to 750,000 distinct CDR3 sequences, 13% to 15% seen once; the top ten hold roughly 3.9%. What was sequenced was memory CD4+ T cells from blood. The source of these receptors is a female donor in good health, serving as a healthy control.

The chain has TRBV12-3 or TRBV12-4 and TRBJ1-5, with TRBD1 matching 7 bases. The CDR3 is 12 residues long. The DNA for the CDR3 is TGTGCGAATGTCCAGGGGGATCAGCCCCAGCATTTT. This sequence encodes CANVQGDQPQHF.

This clonotype has a handful of counts. This chain connects TRBV5-1 to TRBJ2-1, with 7 positions matching TRBD1. J was trimmed by 5 bases and V by 2 bases; bases with no gene match: 7. Germline lookup yields CDR1 SGHRS and CDR2 YFSETQ. The CDR3 is made up of 15 amino acids. The CDR3 DNA follows: TGCGCCAGCAGCTTAGGCGACAGGGTTCACAATGAGCAGTTCTTC. Its protein product is CASSLGDRVHNEQFF.

This sequence joins TRBV5-8 and TRBJ2-7; 12 nucleotides align to TRBD2. Losses at the gene ends were 4 bases for V and 0 bases for J; bases not matched to a gene: 11. Germline V gives CDR1 SGHTS, CDR2 YDEGEE. The CDR3 extends over 18 amino acids. CDR3 sequence reads: CASSPQGPTSGSSYEQYF. CDR3 nucleotide sequence: TGTGCCAGCAGCCCCCAAGGACCGACTAGCGGGAGCTCCTACGAGCAGTACTTC.

This clonotype was seen only a few times. The chain links TRBV5-5 to TRBJ2-5; D perhaps matches TRBD2 (6 bases). Germline V gene lookup returns CDR1 SGHKS and CDR2 YYEKEE (reference sequence). CDR3 length: 14 residues. The V end was cut by 0 bases, the J end by 4 bases, with 10 bases between. The CDR3 sequence: CASSLASDLETQYF. The CDR3 coding sequence is TGTGCCAGCAGCTTGGCTAGCGACCTAGAGACCCAGTACTTC.

This clonotype was observed many times. The genes are TRBV20-1 and TRBJ2-7; 10 nucleotides align to TRBD1. CDR1 and CDR2 from the germline V gene are DFQATT and SNEGSKA (reference sequence). V shed 6 bases and J 5 bases; nucleotides not matched to a gene: 10. The CDR3 is made up of 14 amino acids. The CDR3 nucleotides read TGCAGTGCGCACTGGACAGGGGGATTCAACGAGCAGTACTTC. Translating gives CSAHWTGGFNEQYF.

This clonotype was seen a handful of times. This sequence joins TRBV15 and TRBJ2-5, with no clear D. V lost 0 bases, J lost 5 bases, and 7 bases lay in between. Germline V gene data show CDR1 as LNHNV and CDR2 as YYDKDF (reference sequence). The CDR3 totals 13 residues. CDR3 in amino acids: CATSRDYRETQYF. CDR3 coding DNA: TGTGCCACCAGCAGAGACTATAGGGAGACCCAGTACTTC.

This chain links TRBV6-5 with TRBJ1-1; D is uncertain. Germline CDR1 is MNHEY and CDR2 is SVGAGI. V was clipped by 0 bases and J by 7 bases, with 9 bases between them. This CDR3 has 13 amino acids. CDR3 in DNA: TGTGCCAGCAGTTACTCAAGCAGGAGTGAAGCTTTCTTT. Protein sequence: CASSYSSRSEAFF.

At least ten counts were recorded for this clonotype. The rearrangement links TRBV20-1 to TRBJ1-4; D gene unclear. Trimming took off 3 bases at V and 5 bases at J, with 10 bases between the two ends. Germline loops: CDR1 DFQATT, CDR2 SNEGSKA (reference sequence). This CDR3 is built from 13 residues. CDR3 nucleotide sequence: TGCAGTGCTAGTAGTGCGGAAAATGAAAAACTGTTTTTT. Protein sequence: CSASSAENEKLFF.

This clonotype came up many times. The V and J genes are TRBV4-3 and TRBJ2-7; D tentatively reads TRBD1 or TRBD2 (5 bases each). There are 15 residues in the CDR3. Germline CDR1 reads LGHNA; CDR2 reads YSLEER. Trimming shortened V by 4 bases and J by 2 bases, and 15 bases separated the two germline ends. The CDR3, as DNA: TGCGCCAGCAGCCGCTTCCGGGACCGGGCCTACGAGCAGTACTTC. Translating it yields CASSRFRDRAYEQYF.

There are a few counts of this clonotype. The chain uses TRBV2 and TRBJ2-7; D tentatively reads TRBD1 or TRBD2 (6 bases each). This CDR3 is built from 12 residues. Deletions cut 7 bases from V and 13 bases from J, with 20 bases between. In germline, CDR1 is SNHLY, CDR2 FYNNEI. CDR3 protein: CASTRGGKGVYF. The CDR3 region has the DNA TGTGCCAGCACCAGGGGCGGGAAGGGCGTCTACTTC.

This clonotype was recorded many times. One junction end does not reproduce the germline sequence, and a read error may be involved. The V and J genes are TRBV7-2 and TRBJ2-5; weak D call: TRBD2 (5 bases). Looked up from germline, CDR1 is SGHTA and CDR2 is FQGNSA. The CDR3 extends over 11 amino acids. CDR3 coding DNA: TGTGCCAGCAGTTTAGAGGGGACCCAGTACTTC. Translation gives CASSLEGTQYF.

Ten or more counts support this clonotype. The gene calls are TRBV30 and TRBJ2-5; weak D call: TRBD1 (6 bases). V lost 2 bases, J lost 1 base, and 11 bases lay in between. CDR3 size: 14 residues. Germline CDR1 is GTSNPN and CDR2 is SVGIG (reference sequence). CDR3 in amino acids: CAWSPGQTQETQYF. The CDR3 region has the DNA TGTGCCTGGAGTCCCGGACAGACCCAAGAGACCCAGTACTTC.

The chain carries TRBV10-2 and TRBJ2-1; D may be TRBD2 (7 bases). V was clipped by 5 bases and J by 5 bases, with 10 bases between them. The CDR3 consists of 13 residues. Germline V lookup: CDR1 WSHSY, CDR2 SAAADI. Written as DNA, the CDR3 is TGCGCCAGCAGTAAAGGGGGGGACAATGAGCAGTTCTTC. Translation gives CASSKGGDNEQFF.

The chain is built from TRBV6-5 and TRBJ2-1; perhaps TRBD2 as D (5 bases). The CDR3 sequence is 16 residues long. Per the germline V gene, CDR1 is MNHEY and CDR2 is SVGAGI. Trimming left V 4 bases short and J 5 bases short, with 18 bases between. In DNA, the CDR3 is TGTGCCAGCAGTTCAGAGGAGGCTAGAAGAGACAATGAGCAGTTCTTC. It translates to CASSSEEARRDNEQFF.

V usage is TRBV20-1 and J usage is TRBJ1-1; D perhaps matches TRBD1 (6 bases). Trimming removed 6 bases at V and 0 bases at J, with 11 bases between. The CDR3 runs to 13 residues. Per the germline V gene, CDR1 is DFQATT and CDR2 is SNEGSKA (reference sequence). CDR3 DNA sequence: TGCAGTGCCCCAGGACAGATGAACACTGAAGCTTTCTTT. Its protein is CSAPGQMNTEAFF.

This clonotype was observed a few times. The rearrangement links TRBV6-2 or TRBV6-3 to TRBJ2-1, with 8 bases identical to TRBD2. V lost 10 bases, J lost 8 bases, and 7 bases stayed unmatched. The CDR3 sequence is 12 residues long. CDR1 and CDR2 from the germline V gene are MNHEY and SVGEGT. CDR3 amino acids: CATRTSSYEQFF. DNA for the CDR3: TGTGCCACGAGGACTAGCAGCTATGAGCAGTTCTTC.

The sample holds many counts of this clonotype. The CDR3 reads CSAMMTSGRTDTQYF. In DNA form, the CDR3 reads TGCAGTGCTATGATGACTAGCGGTCGCACAGATACGCAGTATTTT. The chain joins TRBV20-1 to TRBJ2-3, with TRBD2 identical over 9 bases. The CDR3 loop spans 15 amino acids. The germline V gene encodes CDR1 DFQATT and CDR2 SNEGSKA (reference sequence). The J segment lost 1 base and the V segment lost 4 bases, leaving 6 bases of the junction unmatched.

This clonotype was picked up a small number of times. The J gene is TRBJ1-2, the V gene TRBV5-1, with a weak D call TRBD1 (6 bases). Trimming removed 4 bases at V and 7 bases at J, with 23 bases between. Germline V gene data show CDR1 as SGHRS and CDR2 as YFSETQ. The CDR3 has 16 residues. The CDR3 sequence: CASSEDRDKSRSGYTF. CDR3 nucleotide sequence: TGCGCCAGCAGCGAGGACCGGGACAAAAGTCGGTCTGGCTACACCTTC.

The sample holds many counts of this clonotype. The DNA of the CDR3 is TGCAGTGCTGGGCAGGCCCAAGAGACCCAGTACTTC. Translated: CSAGQAQETQYF. The chain joins TRBV20-1 to TRBJ2-5; no clear D. Trimming took off 5 bases at V and 1 base at J, with 8 bases between the two ends. Germline V gene lookup returns CDR1 DFQATT and CDR2 SNEGSKA (reference sequence). The length of the CDR3 is 12 residues.

To note about this clonotype: This may come from a read error, since a much larger clone is one base off. J is TRBJ2-5 and V is TRBV12-3 or TRBV12-4; tentatively, D is TRBD1 (6 bases). Trimming shortened V by 7 bases and J by 5 bases, and 17 bases separated the two germline ends. The CDR3 consists of 14 residues. The CDR3: CASTPTGTGETQYF. The CDR3 region has the DNA TGTGCCAGCACCCCGACAGGTACCGGGGAGACCCAGTACTTC.

This clonotype was found a few times. This chain uses TRBV4-2 with TRBJ2-1; D not certain. Germline CDR1 LGHNA, CDR2 YNFKEQ. The CDR3 length is 15 residues. V gave up 7 bases and J gave up 0 bases, with 13 bases separating them. The CDR3 DNA follows: TGTGCCAGCACGCCCGCACCAAGCTCCTACAATGAGCAGTTCTTC. It encodes CASTPAPSSYNEQFF.

This rearrangement joins TRBV5-1 to TRBJ1-1, with D possibly being TRBD1 (5 bases). Germline V gene data show CDR1 as SGHRS and CDR2 as YFSETQ. V was cut by 4 bases and J by 1 base, with 11 bases left in between. This CDR3 is built from 14 residues. CDR3: CASSRGYANTEAFF. Written as DNA, the CDR3 is TGCGCCAGCAGCCGGGGGTACGCGAACACTGAAGCTTTCTTT.

V usage is TRBV12-3 or TRBV12-4 and J usage is TRBJ1-1, with D possibly being TRBD1 (5 bases). There are 14 residues in the CDR3. V gave up 4 bases and J gave up 5 bases, with 14 bases separating them. CDR3 in DNA: TGTGCCAGCAGTTCGGAGGGGCCGGGGACTGAAGCTTTCTTT. The encoded protein is CASSSEGPGTEAFF.

A note on this clonotype: A read error is possible here, since a much larger clone lies one base away. This chain links TRBV7-3 with TRBJ2-5; 7 nucleotides agree with TRBD2. Trimming at V came to 1 base and at J to 7 bases, leaving 9 bases not matched to a gene. The CDR3 contains 15 residues. Germline CDR1 reads SGHTA; CDR2 reads FQGTGA. This CDR3 is CASSLNTGGDPTQYF. CDR3 DNA: TGTGCCAGCAGCTTAAATACGGGGGGTGACCCGACCCAGTACTTC.

This clonotype was recorded a few times. The chain links TRBV6-6 to TRBJ2-2; 7 bases agree with TRBD1. The V segment lost 6 bases and the J segment 4 bases; nucleotides outside the gene matches: 11. The CDR3 contains 16 residues. Germline V lookup: CDR1 MNHNY, CDR2 SVGAGI (reference sequence). The CDR3 protein is CASSPDRTGPTGELFF. The CDR3 bases are TGTGCCAGCAGCCCCGACCGGACAGGACCCACCGGGGAGCTGTTTTTT.

This chain links TRBV5-1 with TRBJ2-2; 12 bases map to TRBD2. This CDR3 is built from 16 residues. Germline-derived CDR1 and CDR2 are SGHRS and YFSETQ. Trimming at V came to 4 bases and at J to 7 bases, leaving 8 bases not matched to a gene. The CDR3, as DNA: TGCGCCAGCAGCCCAAGGACTAGCGGGACTGGCGGGGAGCTGTTTTTT. Translation: CASSPRTSGTGGELFF.

This clonotype was found many times. Here the CDR3 reads CASSIQGGNSPLHF. CDR3 nucleotide sequence: TGCGCCAGCAGCATCCAGGGGGGGAATTCACCCCTCCACTTT. The chain is built from TRBV5-1 and TRBJ1-6, with 7 bases identical to TRBD1. V lost 4 bases to trimming and J lost 7 bases; unmatched junction nucleotides: 5. Germline CDR1 SGHRS, CDR2 YFSETQ. The CDR3 sequence is 14 residues long.

In its sample, this clonotype was seen a few times. This chain links TRBV4-1 with TRBJ2-5; D is unresolved. In germline, CDR1 is MGHRA, CDR2 YSYEKL. There are 16 residues in the CDR3. V was shortened by 1 base and J by 2 bases, with 14 bases between the two germline ends. CDR3 protein: CASSQGPARPQETQYF. The CDR3 coding sequence is TGCGCCAGCAGCCAAGGACCAGCGAGGCCGCAAGAGACCCAGTACTTC.